This TCR beta chain was identified in a study of blood T cell repertoires in COVID-19 (dated by TCRdb to the early 2020s). For the study in its entirety: Samples covering the acute and convalescent phases of COVID-19 were provided by collaborators in the United States, Italy and Spain. The prospective study material was composed of cDNA or gDNA derived from T cells, B-cell-depleted T cells, or PBMCs. The dataset comprised deeply sampled blood TCRbeta repertoires from subjects exposed to, actively infected with, or recovered from COVID-19. The repertoires were released in a freely available public database intended as a resource for research on the immune response to SARS-CoV-2. The samples were drawn from the first 160 participants of the ongoing ImmuneRACE study and from under 1,500 subjects provided by 6 global collaborators. A de-identified subject ID, COVID-19 status, age in years and sex were almost always included in the sample metadata. Where available, HLA class I and class II types were taken from metadata supplied by the sample provider and were not determined by assay-based typing. General conclusions and limits of the study: Clinical and demographic metadata were provided uncurated, with the amount varying by source and participant.

As for this clone: There is no known antigen for this receptor. No much larger clonotype is one base removed from it; base qualities were not supplied.

TCRbeta CDR3 regions were amplified from genomic DNA by means of the immunoSEQ Assay, a bias-controlled multiplex PCR. The authors processed their data as follows. The number of nucleated cells in each sample was estimated from the amplification of reference gene primers within the assay. To quantify the absolute abundance of each unique TCRbeta CDR3 rearrangement, sequence reads were collapsed and filtered. For each sample, productive Simpson clonality was calculated by taking the square root of Simpson's diversity index across productive rearrangements. Imported from immuneACCESS, the table was reduced by TCRdb to in-frame sequences with V and J called. These copies leave out some clones; in studies compared against another copy, an unresolved V gene accounts for under half, and the cause of the remainder is not known. V, J and clone size were drawn from that table, and D and trimming were deduced from the DNA. The sample records 160,000 or so clones, just over 90% of which are singletons. The ten largest clones capture about 2.5% of the sample.

The CDR3, from cysteine to phenylalanine, totals 14 residues. Only the CDR3 DNA stays, 42 bases, in frame from base 1. CDR1 MNHEY and CDR2 SVGAGI are derived from the germline V gene. V is cut back by 7 bases and J by 3 bases, with 7 bases in the junction unmatched. Collaborating institutions collected whole blood in K2EDTA tubes following their own protocols. For TCRbeta analysis, collaborators shipped samples in one of three forms: frozen whole blood, isolated PBMCs, or DNA extracted from either of those sample types. The TCR originated in a man in his late teens or twenties with acute or convalescent COVID-19. Material for sequencing was peripheral blood. The chain couples TRBV6-5 to TRBJ2-7, with 9 bases aligning to TRBD1. CDR3 loop: CASINNRGLYEQYF. The DNA sequence reads TGTGCCAGCATTAATAACAGGGGGCTCTACGAGCAGTACTTC.